This record covers a single T cell receptor beta chain. From germline, CDR1 is SGHAT and CDR2 FQNNGV. J was trimmed by 3 bases and V by 3 bases; bases with no gene match: 1. CDR3 size: 13 residues. The data stem from a study of blood T cell repertoires in COVID-19. Study-wide context: From the United States, Italy and Spain came samples of acute and convalescent COVID-19. T cells, B-cell-depleted T cells, or PBMCs provided the cDNA or gDNA that served as material.

In the source study's methods: Reference gene primer amplification gave nucleated cell count estimates. Method: immunoSEQ multiplex PCR; TCRdb's copy keeps in-frame clones and lacks some. V, J and clone size reflect that table, while D and trimming were determined from the DNA. Of about 81,000 clones in the sample, 84% were seen once. This sequence was found in a human donor in a cohort sampled during active COVID-19. The chain combines TRBV11-2 with TRBJ1-1, with 7 nucleotides matching TRBD1. Material: peripheral blood. CDR3 DNA: TGTGCCAGCAGCTTCGGGACAGACACTGAAGCTTTCTTT. Its protein product is CASSFGTDTEAFF.